This T cell receptor beta chain is from a study of T cell clonotyping in hematopoietic cell transplantation. Regarding the study as a whole: Cells were unsorted, so CD4 and CD8 contributions were not separated. Recipient TCR diversity dropped after transplant; expanded clonotypes rose from day 30 to 180.

Libraries were prepared by immunoSEQ multiplex PCR; TCRdb keeps only in-frame clonotypes and omits some of them. The table records 27,000 or so clones, almost 96% of them present only once. CDR1 and CDR2 from the germline V gene are MNHNS and SASEGT. The CDR3 consists of 14 residues. V dropped 4 bases and J dropped 2; count of bases not matched to a gene: 3. In regard to this clone: What it binds is not known.

The origin of this receptor is a man aged 45-65 years in good health. Some clones in this sample may be carry-over from other donors' samples. The chain joins TRBV6-1 to TRBJ2-7, with TRBD2 identical over 9 bases. Sequencing was carried out using peripheral blood mononuclear cells. Here the CDR3 DNA reads TGTGCCAGCAGTGCTAGCGGGGTCCCCTACGAGCAGTACTTC. Translation gives CASSASGVPYEQYF.